This record concerns one T cell receptor (beta chain) sequence. Its antigen is not identified. The sample originates from a study of Tregs in tolerant kidney transplant recipients. Regarding the study as a whole: The most relevant donor-specific Treg TCRbeta repertoire apparently came from expansion with activated donor B cells.

Unstimulated regulatory T cells (CD4+CD25+CD127-), CD4+CD25- non-regulatory cells, CD4 and CD8 cells were FACS-sorted from thawed PBMCs. This CDR3 comprises 16 residues. The germline V gene encodes CDR1 SGHAT and CDR2 FQNNGV. Trimming took 2 bases from V and 2 from J, leaving 15 bases between them. Measured with immunoSEQ multiplex PCR; TCRdb has only the in-frame clones, and not every one. The table has some 110,000 clones, roughly 92% seen once. Material for sequencing was CD4+ T cells from blood. The chain carries TRBV11-2 and TRBJ2-5; TRBD2 might be the D (6 bases). The source is a human donor in good health. The CDR3 sequence is CASSLRGFVNQETQYF. The DNA of the CDR3 is TGTGCCAGCAGCTTACGGGGGTTTGTGAATCAAGAGACCCAGTACTTC.